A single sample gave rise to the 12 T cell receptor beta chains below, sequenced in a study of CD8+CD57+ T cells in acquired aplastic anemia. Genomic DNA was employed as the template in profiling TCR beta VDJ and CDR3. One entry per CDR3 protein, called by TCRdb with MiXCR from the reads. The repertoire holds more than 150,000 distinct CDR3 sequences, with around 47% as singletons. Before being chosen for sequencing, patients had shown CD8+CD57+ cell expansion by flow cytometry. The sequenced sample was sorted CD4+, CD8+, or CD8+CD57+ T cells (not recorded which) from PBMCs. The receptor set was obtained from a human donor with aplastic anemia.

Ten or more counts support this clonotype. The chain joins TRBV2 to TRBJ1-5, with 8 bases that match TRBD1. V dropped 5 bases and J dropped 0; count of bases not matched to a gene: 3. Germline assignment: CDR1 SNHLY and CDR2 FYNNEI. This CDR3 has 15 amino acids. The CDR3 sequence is CASSWDRYSNQPQHF. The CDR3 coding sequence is TGTGCCAGCAGTTGGGACAGGTATAGCAATCAGCCCCAGCATTTT.

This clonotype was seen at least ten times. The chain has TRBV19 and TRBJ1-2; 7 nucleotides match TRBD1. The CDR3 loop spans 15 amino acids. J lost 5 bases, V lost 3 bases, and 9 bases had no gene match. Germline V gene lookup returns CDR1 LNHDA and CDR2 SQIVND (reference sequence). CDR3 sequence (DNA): TGTGCCAGTAGTATTCAGGCAGGGGGATTGTATGGCTACACCTTC. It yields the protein CASSIQAGGLYGYTF.

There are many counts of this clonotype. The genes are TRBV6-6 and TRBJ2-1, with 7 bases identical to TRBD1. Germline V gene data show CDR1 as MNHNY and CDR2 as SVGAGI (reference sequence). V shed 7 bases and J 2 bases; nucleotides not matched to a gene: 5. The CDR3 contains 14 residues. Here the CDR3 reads CASKGDRAYNEQFF. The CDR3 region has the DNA TGTGCCAGCAAGGGGGACAGAGCCTACAATGAGCAGTTCTTC.

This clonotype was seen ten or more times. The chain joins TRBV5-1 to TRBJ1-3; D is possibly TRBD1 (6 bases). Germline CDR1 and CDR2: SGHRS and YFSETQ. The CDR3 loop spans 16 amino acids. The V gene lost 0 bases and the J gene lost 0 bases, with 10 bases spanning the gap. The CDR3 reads CASSLEIQGSGNTIYF. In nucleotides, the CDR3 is TGCGCCAGCAGCTTGGAGATACAGGGCTCTGGAAACACCATATATTTT.

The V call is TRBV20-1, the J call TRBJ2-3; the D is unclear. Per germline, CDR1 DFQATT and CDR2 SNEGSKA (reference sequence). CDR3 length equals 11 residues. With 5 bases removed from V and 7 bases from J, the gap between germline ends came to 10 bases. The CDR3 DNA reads TGCAGTGCTGAACCCGGAAATACGCAGTATTTT. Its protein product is CSAEPGNTQYF.

The CDR3 region has the DNA TGTGCCAGTTGGACGGGAGGGGAGCTGTTTTTT. Amino acids: CASWTGGELFF. This chain links TRBV19 with TRBJ2-2, with D possibly TRBD2 on 5 matching bases. The CDR3 is made up of 11 amino acids. Germline assignment: CDR1 LNHDA and CDR2 SQIVND (reference sequence). With 8 bases removed from V and 8 bases from J, the gap between germline ends came to 9 bases.

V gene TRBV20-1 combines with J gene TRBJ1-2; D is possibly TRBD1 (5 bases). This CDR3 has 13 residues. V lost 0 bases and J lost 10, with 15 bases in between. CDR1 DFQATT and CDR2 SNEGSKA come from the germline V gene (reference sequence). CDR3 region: CSARDWTGDDYTF. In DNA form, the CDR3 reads TGCAGTGCTAGAGACTGGACGGGGGATGACTACACCTTC.

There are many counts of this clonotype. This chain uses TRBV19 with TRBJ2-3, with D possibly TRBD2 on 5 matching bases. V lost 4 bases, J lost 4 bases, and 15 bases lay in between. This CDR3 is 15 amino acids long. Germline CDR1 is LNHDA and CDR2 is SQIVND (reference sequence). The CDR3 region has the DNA TGTGCCAGTAGTAAAACTAGTTTTAATGCAGATACGCAGTATTTT. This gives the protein CASSKTSFNADTQYF. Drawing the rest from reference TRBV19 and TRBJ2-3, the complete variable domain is DGGITQSPKYLFRKEGQNVTLSCEQNLNHDAMYWYRQDPGQGLRLIYYSQIVNDFQKGDIAEGYSVSREKKESFPLTVTSAQKNPTAFYLCASSKTSFNADTQYFGPGTRLTVL.

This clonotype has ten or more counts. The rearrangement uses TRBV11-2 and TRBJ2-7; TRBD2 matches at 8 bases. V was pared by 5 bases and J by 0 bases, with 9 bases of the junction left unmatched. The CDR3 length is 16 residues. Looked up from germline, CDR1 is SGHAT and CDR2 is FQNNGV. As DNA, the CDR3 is TGTGCCAGCAGCCTCCTGGGTGGGACTAGCTCCTACGAGCAGTACTTC. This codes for CASSLLGGTSSYEQYF. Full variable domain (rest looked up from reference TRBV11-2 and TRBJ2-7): EAGVAQSPRYKIIEKRQSVAFWCNPISGHATLYWYQQILGQGPKLLIQFQNNGVVDDSQLPKDRFSAERLKGVDSTLKIQPAKLEDSAVYLCASSLLGGTSSYEQYFGPGTRLTVT.

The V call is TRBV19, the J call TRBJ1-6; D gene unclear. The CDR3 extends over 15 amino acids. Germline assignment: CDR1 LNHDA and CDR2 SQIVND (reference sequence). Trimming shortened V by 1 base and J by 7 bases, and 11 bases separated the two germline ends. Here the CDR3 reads CASSIGNRENSPLHF. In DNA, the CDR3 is TGTGCCAGTAGTATAGGAAACAGAGAAAATTCACCCCTCCACTTT.

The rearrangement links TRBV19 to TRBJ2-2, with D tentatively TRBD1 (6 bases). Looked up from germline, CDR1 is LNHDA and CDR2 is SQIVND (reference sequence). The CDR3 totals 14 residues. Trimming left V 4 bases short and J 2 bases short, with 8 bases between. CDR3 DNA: TGTGCCAGTAGTAAGACAGGAAACACCGGGGAGCTGTTTTTT. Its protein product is CASSKTGNTGELFF.

DNA of the CDR3: TGTGCCAGCAGCTTAGGACAGACGGAAGCTTTCTTT. Amino acids: CASSLGQTEAFF. The J gene is TRBJ1-1, the V gene TRBV11-2; TRBD1 is a possible D gene (5 bases). Germline CDR1 SGHAT, CDR2 FQNNGV. The V end was cut by 1 base, the J end by 8 bases, with 8 bases between. The CDR3 loop spans 12 amino acids.